Below are 19 T cell receptor beta chains sequenced from a single sample in a study of T-cell reconstitution after alpha-beta-depleted transplantation in children. Unique molecular identifiers featured in how the TCRbeta library was prepared. TCRdb used MiXCR to reprocess the PCR reads, holding one entry per CDR3 protein. The data show hundreds of thousands of distinct CDR3 sequences, around 16% seen once. This sample comprised PBMCs from the stem cell graft donor, obtained from the stem cell graft. These receptor sequences come from a human donor who donated a stem cell graft to a child with acute myeloid leukemia.

This clonotype has just a few counts. CDR3 sequence (DNA): TGCGCCAGCAGCCCGAGGACAGGGGGATATAACTATGGCTACACCTTC. This gives the protein CASSPRTGGYNYGYTF. The chain links TRBV5-1 to TRBJ1-2, with 10 positions matching TRBD1. V shed 4 bases, J shed 1 base, and the junction held 7 bases outside the gene matches. The CDR3 length is 16 residues. Germline V gene data show CDR1 as SGHRS and CDR2 as YFSETQ.

This clonotype has ten or more counts. The chain employs TRBV9 and TRBJ2-2, with 8 bases that match TRBD2. Germline V lookup: CDR1 SGDLS, CDR2 YYNGEE. CDR3 length equals 16 residues. Unmatched junction bases numbered 1, after V lost 0 bases and J lost 0 bases. In DNA, the CDR3 is TGTGCCAGCAGCGTAGCGGGACTAGCGAACACCGGGGAGCTGTTTTTT. As protein: CASSVAGLANTGELFF.

This clonotype was counted ten times or more. J is TRBJ2-3 and V is TRBV20-1; 8 positions agree with TRBD2. The V segment lost 6 bases and the J segment 0 bases; nucleotides outside the gene matches: 5. This CDR3 comprises 14 residues. Germline CDR1 DFQATT, CDR2 SNEGSKA (reference sequence). In nucleotides, the CDR3 is TGCAGTGCGAGACTAGCGACTAGCACAGATACGCAGTATTTT. It specifies CSARLATSTDTQYF.

This clonotype occurred a few times. V and J are TRBV7-9 and TRBJ2-7; TRBD1 matches at 11 bases. Germline trimming cut 8 bases from V and 3 bases from J; bases unmatched to any gene: 6. The CDR3 loop spans 14 amino acids. The germline gives CDR1 SEHNR, CDR2 FQNEAQ (reference sequence). The CDR3 loop is CASGTGTGGYEQYV. The CDR3 nucleotides are TGTGCCAGCGGAACCGGGACAGGGGGCTACGAGCAGTACGTC.

This chain uses TRBV6-1 with TRBJ2-5, with 9 nucleotides matching TRBD2. J gave up 3 bases and V 7 bases, and 18 bases lay outside the gene matches. Germline loops: CDR1 MNHNS, CDR2 SASEGT. The CDR3 covers 18 residues. The CDR3 region is CASMLGGLRAGGKETQYF. CDR3 bases: TGTGCCAGCATGCTGGGCGGTCTGCGAGCGGGGGGAAAAGAGACCCAGTACTTC.

This clonotype came up many times. The V call is TRBV30, the J call TRBJ1-6, with 7 bases that match TRBD1. Trimming at V came to 3 bases and at J to 0 bases, leaving 17 bases not matched to a gene. CDR1 and CDR2 from the germline V gene are GTSNPN and SVGIG (reference sequence). This CDR3 has 20 amino acids. CDR3 DNA sequence: TGTGCCTGGAGCGGAGCCAAGGGTACAGGGGCCTACTCCTATAATTCACCCCTCCACTTT. It encodes CAWSGAKGTGAYSYNSPLHF. The variable domain in full, completed from reference TRBV30 and TRBJ1-6, reads SQTIHQWPATLVQPVGSPLSLECTVEGTSNPNLYWYRQAAGRGLQLLFYSVGIGQISSEVPQNLSASRPQDRQFILSSKKLLLSDSGFYLCAWSGAKGTGAYSYNSPLHFGNGTRLTVT.

Remarks on this clonotype: A much larger clone lies one base from this, so it may be a read error. The chain uses TRBV7-2 and TRBJ1-2; D call uncertain. Germline assignment: CDR1 SGHTA and CDR2 FQGNSA. The CDR3 runs 14 residues. Trimming took off 5 bases at V and 4 bases at J, with 14 bases between the two ends. The CDR3 spells CASSLSRASYGYTF. The CDR3 DNA reads as TGTGCCAGCAGCCTTTCACGGGCCTCCTATGGCTACACCTTC.

This clonotype was recorded at least ten times. V usage is TRBV20-1 and J usage is TRBJ2-2; the D gene is possibly TRBD1 (6 bases). The length of the CDR3 is 14 residues. Germline V CDR1 and CDR2: DFQATT, SNEGSKA (reference sequence). V was cut by 6 bases and J by 4 bases, with 15 bases left in between. The CDR3 sequence is CSALITGSTGELFF. CDR3 nucleotide sequence: TGCAGTGCCCTAATAACAGGGTCCACCGGGGAGCTGTTTTTT.

Ten or more counts support this clonotype. This chain links TRBV12-3 or TRBV12-4 with TRBJ2-3, with D hard to call. This CDR3 comprises 13 residues. Trimming took off 7 bases at V and 2 bases at J, with 10 bases between the two ends. The CDR3 DNA is TGTGCCAGCACCCTCTCCCACACAGATACGCAGTATTTT. This sequence encodes CASTLSHTDTQYF.

This clonotype was seen ten or more times. This chain connects TRBV20-1 to TRBJ1-1; D is unclear. The CDR3 is 12 amino acids. With 3 bases removed from V and 1 base from J, the gap between germline ends came to 6 bases. Germline assignment: CDR1 DFQATT and CDR2 SNEGSKA (reference sequence). CDR3 amino acids: CSARNPNTEAFF. In DNA, the CDR3 is TGCAGTGCTAGGAACCCGAACACTGAAGCTTTCTTT.

J is TRBJ2-1 and V is TRBV7-9; D is undetermined. The CDR3 sequence is 14 residues long. CDR1 is SEHNR and CDR2 is FQNEAQ in the germline V gene (reference sequence). V shed 5 bases and J shed 2 bases, with 10 bases lying between them. The chain's CDR3 is CASSAAETYNEQFF. For the CDR3, the DNA is TGTGCCAGCAGCGCTGCGGAGACCTACAATGAGCAGTTCTTC.

This clonotype was counted at least ten times. The chain carries TRBV5-1 and TRBJ2-7, with no clear D. Looked up from germline, CDR1 is SGHRS and CDR2 is YFSETQ. CDR3 size: 13 residues. V dropped 3 bases and J dropped 7 bases, with 14 bases sitting between them. CDR3 in amino acids: CASSSSLAEEQYF. DNA of the CDR3: TGCGCCAGCAGCTCCAGTCTTGCGGAAGAGCAGTACTTC. The whole variable domain, remainder taken from reference TRBV5-1 and TRBJ2-7, is KAGVTQTPRYLIKTRGQQVTLSCSPISGHRSVSWYQQTPGQGLQFLFEYFSETQRNKGNFPGRFSGRQFSNSRSEMNVSTLELGDSALYLCASSSSLAEEQYFGPGTRLTVT.

Only a few counts were recorded for this clonotype. The chain links TRBV20-1 to TRBJ1-2; 10 positions match TRBD1. This CDR3 is 14 amino acids long. With 6 bases clipped from V and 6 bases from J, the junction kept 10 bases outside the gene matches. In germline, CDR1 is DFQATT, CDR2 SNEGSKA (reference sequence). The CDR3: CSAPRDRGVNGYTF. The CDR3 bases are TGCAGTGCCCCGAGGGACAGGGGCGTCAATGGCTACACCTTC.

This clonotype has ten or more counts. The chain uses TRBV6-2 or TRBV6-3 and TRBJ1-2; TRBD1 might be the D (6 bases). Germline V gene lookup returns CDR1 MNHEY and CDR2 SVGEGT. V lost 7 bases and J 8 bases, leaving 17 bases between the germline ends. This CDR3 comprises 13 residues. CDR3: CASKTLDSWGYTF. In nucleotides, the CDR3 is TGTGCCAGCAAGACCTTGGACAGCTGGGGCTACACCTTC.

This clonotype was detected many times. J is TRBJ2-7 and V is TRBV10-3; 10 bases agree with TRBD2. The CDR3 has 14 residues. CDR1 ENHRY and CDR2 SYGVKD come from the germline V gene. Germline trimming cut 6 bases from V and 1 base from J; bases unmatched to any gene: 3. The CDR3: CAIRAGGNSYEQYV. The CDR3 bases are TGTGCCATCAGAGCGGGGGGGAATTCCTACGAGCAGTACGTC.

The chain links TRBV7-9 to TRBJ1-2, with 11 bases lining up with TRBD1. Germline CDR1 SEHNR, CDR2 FQNEAQ (reference sequence). The J segment lost 5 bases and the V segment lost 5 bases, leaving 4 bases of the junction unmatched. This CDR3 is 14 amino acids long. CDR3 protein: CASSGTGGRYGYTF. CDR3 coding DNA: TGTGCCAGCAGCGGGACAGGGGGACGTTATGGCTACACCTTC.

V gene TRBV5-1 combines with J gene TRBJ2-7; unclear D gene. The CDR3 spans 11 residues. V was pared by 4 bases and J by 6 bases, with 8 bases between. Germline CDR1 is SGHRS and CDR2 is YFSETQ. The CDR3 reads CASSLQCEQYV. The CDR3 DNA reads TGCGCCAGCAGCCTTCAGTGCGAGCAGTACGTC.

This sequence joins TRBV10-3 and TRBJ2-7; D uncertain. In germline, CDR1 is ENHRY, CDR2 SYGVKD. With 2 bases removed from V and 4 bases from J, the gap between germline ends came to 9 bases. The CDR3 loop spans 13 amino acids. In DNA form, the CDR3 reads TGTGCCATCAGTGAGGGGCAGAAGTACGAGCAGTACTTC. Translated: CAISEGQKYEQYF.

This clonotype was seen repeatedly, ten times or more. This chain links TRBV20-1 with TRBJ2-7, with TRBD1 matching 9 bases. The V and J ends lost 1 base and 3 bases, in that order; junction bases with no gene match: 7. Germline V gene sequence: CDR1 DFQATT, CDR2 SNEGSKA (reference sequence). The CDR3 consists of 15 residues. Here the CDR3 reads CSARGEGQGIYEQYF. DNA for the CDR3: TGCAGTGCTAGAGGCGAAGGACAGGGGATCTACGAGCAGTACTTC.